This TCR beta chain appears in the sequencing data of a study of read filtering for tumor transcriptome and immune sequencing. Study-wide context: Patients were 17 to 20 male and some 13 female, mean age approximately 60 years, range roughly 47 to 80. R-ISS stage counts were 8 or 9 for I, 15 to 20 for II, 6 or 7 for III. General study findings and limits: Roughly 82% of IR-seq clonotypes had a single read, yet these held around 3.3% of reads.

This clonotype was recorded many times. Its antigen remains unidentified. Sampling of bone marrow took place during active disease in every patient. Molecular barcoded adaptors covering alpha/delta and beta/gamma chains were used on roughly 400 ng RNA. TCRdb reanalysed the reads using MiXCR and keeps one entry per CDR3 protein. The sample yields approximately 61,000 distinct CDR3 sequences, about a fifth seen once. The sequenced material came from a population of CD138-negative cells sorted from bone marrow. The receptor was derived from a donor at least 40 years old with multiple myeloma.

CDR3 DNA: TGTGCCAGCAGCTTAATGGAGAATCAGCCCCAGCATTTT. It yields the protein CASSLMENQPQHF. The V and J genes are TRBV7-6 and TRBJ1-5; D gene ambiguous. Germline loops: CDR1 SGHVS, CDR2 FNYEAQ. The CDR3 is made up of 13 amino acids. Trimming removed 2 bases from V and 4 bases from J, with 6 bases in between.